The clone carrying this T cell receptor (beta chain) has a single count. No antigen is known for it. The data belong to a study of T cells in narcolepsy. Study conclusions and caveats: Same-patient CSF and blood CD4+ T cell clonotypes included HCRT-specific and TRIB2-specific autoreactive ones. Some memory CD4+ repertoires had no autoreactive clone sequences. Blood of same and different patients, but not healthy controls, reportedly held recurring autoreactive clonotypes.

The CDR3 has 16 amino acids. Germline CDR1 is SGDLS and CDR2 is YYNGEE. Trimming took off 0 bases at V and 1 base at J, with 10 bases between the two ends. Data came from immunoSEQ multiplex PCR; TCRdb stores just in-frame clones and leaves some out. Of approximately 35,000 clones listed, 75% to 90% were seen once; the top ten hold 0.85% to 1.2%. This sequence joins TRBV9 and TRBJ2-2, with no clear D. The sample consisted of memory (CD45RA-) CD4+ T cells from blood. This receptor was identified in a human donor in good health. CDR3 nucleotides: TGTGCCAGCAGCGTAGGTCAGACACTGAACACCGGGGAGCTGTTTTTT. This sequence encodes CASSVGQTLNTGELFF.